Given below is one T cell receptor (beta chain) in context. Its antigen is as yet unknown. The CDR3 extends over 13 amino acids. CDR1 is MNHEY and CDR2 is SVGAGI in the germline V gene. V lost 5 bases to trimming and J lost 14 bases; unmatched junction nucleotides: 11. Each sample came from a Caucasian adult donor living in Nashville, Tennessee. This record comes from a study of shared clonotypes between healthy human individuals. Study results and limitations: Some clonotypes were shared by all four sorted-subset donors, while others were not shared. The non-shared ones had lower generation probabilities than the shared ones.

The data were produced by immunoSEQ multiplex PCR, yet TCRdb's version contains in-frame clones alone and is incomplete. The data show about 2.3 million clones, just under 95% seen once. The rearrangement links TRBV6-5 to TRBJ2-4, with 8 bases matching TRBD2. Sequencing was done on a sample of naive CD4+ T cells from PBMCs. The subset is: CD45RA+ positively selected. This TCR was recovered from a young man in good health. Some clones in this sample may be carry-over from other donors' samples. CDR3 amino acids: CASSPNASGSKYF. CDR3 nucleotides: TGTGCCAGCAGTCCCAACGCGAGCGGGAGTAAGTACTTC.